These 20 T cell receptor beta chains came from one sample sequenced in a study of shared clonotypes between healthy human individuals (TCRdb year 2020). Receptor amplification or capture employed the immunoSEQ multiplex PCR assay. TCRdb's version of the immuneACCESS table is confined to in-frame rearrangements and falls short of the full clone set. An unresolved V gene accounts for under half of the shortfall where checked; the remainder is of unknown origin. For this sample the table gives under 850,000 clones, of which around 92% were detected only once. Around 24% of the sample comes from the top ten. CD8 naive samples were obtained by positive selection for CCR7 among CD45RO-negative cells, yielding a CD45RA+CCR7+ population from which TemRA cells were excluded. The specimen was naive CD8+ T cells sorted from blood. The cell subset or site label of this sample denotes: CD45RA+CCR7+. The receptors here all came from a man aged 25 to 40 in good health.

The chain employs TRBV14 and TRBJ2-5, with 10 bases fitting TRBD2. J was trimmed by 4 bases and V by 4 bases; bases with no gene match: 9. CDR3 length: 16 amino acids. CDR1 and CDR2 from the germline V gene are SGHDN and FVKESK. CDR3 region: CASSPGLAVLGETQYF. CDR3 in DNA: TGTGCCAGCAGCCCCGGACTAGCGGTTTTGGGAGAGACCCAGTACTTC.

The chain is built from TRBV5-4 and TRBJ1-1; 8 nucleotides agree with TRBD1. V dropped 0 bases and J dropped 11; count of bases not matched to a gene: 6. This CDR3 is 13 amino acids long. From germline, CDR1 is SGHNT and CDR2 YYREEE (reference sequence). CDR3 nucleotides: TGTGCCAGCAGCTTGGAGGTTGACAGGGGTGCTTTCTTT. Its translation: CASSLEVDRGAFF.

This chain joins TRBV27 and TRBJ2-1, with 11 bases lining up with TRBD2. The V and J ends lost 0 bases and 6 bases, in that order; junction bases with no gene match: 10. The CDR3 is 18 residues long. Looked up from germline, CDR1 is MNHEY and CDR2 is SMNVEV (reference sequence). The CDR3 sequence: CASSLSITSGRRGNEQFF. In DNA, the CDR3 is TGTGCCAGCAGTTTATCGATCACTAGCGGGAGAAGGGGCAATGAGCAGTTCTTC.

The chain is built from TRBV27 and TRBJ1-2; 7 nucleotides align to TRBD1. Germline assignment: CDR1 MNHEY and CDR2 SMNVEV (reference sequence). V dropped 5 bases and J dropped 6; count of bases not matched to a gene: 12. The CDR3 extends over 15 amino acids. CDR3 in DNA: TGTGCCAGCAGTCCGAGGACAGGATGGAAGGATGGCTACACCTTC. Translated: CASSPRTGWKDGYTF.

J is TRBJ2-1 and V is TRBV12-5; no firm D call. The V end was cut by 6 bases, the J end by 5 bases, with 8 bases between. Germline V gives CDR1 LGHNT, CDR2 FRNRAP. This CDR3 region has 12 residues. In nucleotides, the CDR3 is TGTGCTAGTGGGTTCCTAAACAATGAGCAGTTCTTC. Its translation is CASGFLNNEQFF.

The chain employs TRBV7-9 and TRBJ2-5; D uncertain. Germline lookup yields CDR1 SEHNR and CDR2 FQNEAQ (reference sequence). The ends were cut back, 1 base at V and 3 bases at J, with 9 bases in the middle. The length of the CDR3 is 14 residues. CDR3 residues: CASSLEPAKETQYF. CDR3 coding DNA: TGTGCCAGCAGCTTAGAACCGGCGAAAGAGACCCAGTACTTC.

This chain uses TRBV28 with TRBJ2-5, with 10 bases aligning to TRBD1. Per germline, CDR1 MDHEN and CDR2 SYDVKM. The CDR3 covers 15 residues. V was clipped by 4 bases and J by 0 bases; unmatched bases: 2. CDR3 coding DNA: TGTGCCAGCAGTTCGGGACAGGGGTACCAAGAGACCCAGTACTTC. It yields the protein CASSSGQGYQETQYF.

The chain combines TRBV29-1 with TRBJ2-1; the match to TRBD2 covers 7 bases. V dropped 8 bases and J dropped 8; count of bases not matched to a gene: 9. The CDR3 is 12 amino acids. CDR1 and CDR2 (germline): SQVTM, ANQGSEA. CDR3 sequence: CSIGGRVYEQFF. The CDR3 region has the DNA TGCAGCATAGGCGGGAGAGTCTATGAGCAGTTCTTC.

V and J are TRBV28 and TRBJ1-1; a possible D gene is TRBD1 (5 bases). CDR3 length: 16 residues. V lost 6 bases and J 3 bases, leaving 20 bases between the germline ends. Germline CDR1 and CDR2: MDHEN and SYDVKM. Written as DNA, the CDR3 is TGTGCCAGCAGAATTTTCGCCGGGGCCTCGGACACTGAAGCTTTCTTT. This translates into CASRIFAGASDTEAFF.

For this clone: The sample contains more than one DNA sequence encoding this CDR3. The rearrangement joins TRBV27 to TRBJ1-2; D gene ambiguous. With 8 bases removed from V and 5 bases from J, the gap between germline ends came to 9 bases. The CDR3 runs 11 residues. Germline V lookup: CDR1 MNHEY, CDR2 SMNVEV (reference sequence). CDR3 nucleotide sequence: TGTGCCAGCGGAACAGCGTATGGCTACACCTTC. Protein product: CASGTAYGYTF.

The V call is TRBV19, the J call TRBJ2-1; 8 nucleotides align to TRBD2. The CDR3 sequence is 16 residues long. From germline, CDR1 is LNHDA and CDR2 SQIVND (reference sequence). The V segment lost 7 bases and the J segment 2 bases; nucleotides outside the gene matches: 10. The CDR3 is CASTPGSGSPYNEQFF. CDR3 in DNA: TGTGCCAGTACTCCCGGGAGCGGGAGTCCCTACAATGAGCAGTTCTTC.

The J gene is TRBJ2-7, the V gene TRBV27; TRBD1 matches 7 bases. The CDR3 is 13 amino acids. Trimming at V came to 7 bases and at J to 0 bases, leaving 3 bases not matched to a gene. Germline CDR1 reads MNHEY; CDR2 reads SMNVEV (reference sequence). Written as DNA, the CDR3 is TGTGCCAGCACCCGACAGGGCTCCTACGAGCAGTACTTC. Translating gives CASTRQGSYEQYF.

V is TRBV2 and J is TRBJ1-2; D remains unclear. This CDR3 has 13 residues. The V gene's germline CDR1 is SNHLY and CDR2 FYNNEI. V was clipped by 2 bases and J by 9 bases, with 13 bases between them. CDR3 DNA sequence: TGTGCCAGCAGTGAAATCGCCCGGTATCGCTACACCTTC. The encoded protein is CASSEIARYRYTF.

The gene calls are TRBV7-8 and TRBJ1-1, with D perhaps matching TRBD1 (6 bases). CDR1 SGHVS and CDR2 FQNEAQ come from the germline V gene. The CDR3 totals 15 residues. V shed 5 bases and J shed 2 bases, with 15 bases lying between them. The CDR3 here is CASSPPTTGNTEAFF. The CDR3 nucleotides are TGTGCCAGCAGCCCCCCTACGACAGGAAACACTGAAGCTTTCTTT.

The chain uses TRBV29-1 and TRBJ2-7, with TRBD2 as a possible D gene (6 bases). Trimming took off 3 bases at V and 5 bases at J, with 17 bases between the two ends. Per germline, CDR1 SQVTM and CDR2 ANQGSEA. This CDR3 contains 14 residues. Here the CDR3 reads CSVDPSGLGHEQYF. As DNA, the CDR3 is TGCAGCGTTGACCCGTCGGGACTGGGCCACGAGCAGTACTTC.

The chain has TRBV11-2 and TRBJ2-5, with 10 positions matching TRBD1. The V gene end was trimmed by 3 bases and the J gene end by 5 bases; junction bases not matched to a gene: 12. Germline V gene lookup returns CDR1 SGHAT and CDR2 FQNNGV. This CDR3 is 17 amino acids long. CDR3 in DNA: TGTGCCAGCAGCTTGGCTCCCGGGACAGGGGAAGGGGAGACCCAGTACTTC. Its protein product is CASSLAPGTGEGETQYF.

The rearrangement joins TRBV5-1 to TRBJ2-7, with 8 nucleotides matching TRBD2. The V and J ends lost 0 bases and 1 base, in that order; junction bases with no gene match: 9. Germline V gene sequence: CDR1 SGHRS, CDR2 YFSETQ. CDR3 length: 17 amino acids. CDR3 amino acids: CASSLEASGSFSYEQYF. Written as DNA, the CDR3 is TGCGCCAGCAGCTTGGAGGCTAGCGGGTCCTTTTCCTACGAGCAGTACTTC.

CDR3 sequence: CASSPTSSPSYEQYF. CDR3 DNA sequence: TGTGCCAGTAGTCCGACTAGTTCCCCCTCCTACGAGCAGTACTTC. This chain links TRBV19 with TRBJ2-7, with a tentative D call TRBD2 (6 bases). Trimming shortened V by 5 bases and J by 0 bases, and 14 bases separated the two germline ends. The CDR3 runs to 15 residues. Germline CDR1 LNHDA, CDR2 SQIVND (reference sequence). Looking up the rest from reference TRBV19 and TRBJ2-7 gives the full variable domain: DGGITQSPKYLFRKEGQNVTLSCEQNLNHDAMYWYRQDPGQGLRLIYYSQIVNDFQKGDIAEGYSVSREKKESFPLTVTSAQKNPTAFYLCASSPTSSPSYEQYFGPGTRLTVT.

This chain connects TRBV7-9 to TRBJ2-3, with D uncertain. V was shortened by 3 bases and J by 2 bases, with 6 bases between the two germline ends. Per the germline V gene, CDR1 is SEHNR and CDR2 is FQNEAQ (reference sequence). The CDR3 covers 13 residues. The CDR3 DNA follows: TGTGCCAGCAGCTTCTTAGACACAGATACGCAGTATTTT. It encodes CASSFLDTDTQYF.

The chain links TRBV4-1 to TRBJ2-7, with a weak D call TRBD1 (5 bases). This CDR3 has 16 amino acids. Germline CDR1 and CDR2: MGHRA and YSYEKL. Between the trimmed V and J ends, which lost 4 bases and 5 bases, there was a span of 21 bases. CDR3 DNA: TGCGCCAGCAGCCTTGGGGCGAACAATCCGAGCCACGAGCAGTACTTC. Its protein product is CASSLGANNPSHEQYF.